This T cell receptor beta chain was observed in a study of breast tumors, draining lymph nodes, adjacent tissues. The V end was cut by 0 bases, the J end by 3 bases, with 9 bases between. The CDR3 spans 15 residues. Germline V gene sequence: CDR1 LGHNA, CDR2 YSLEER. TCRdb ran MiXCR on the multiplex PCR reads and lists one entry per CDR3 protein. The sample has 290,000 or so distinct CDR3 sequences, roughly 31% seen once; the top ten hold 0.85% to 1.2%. Axillary draining lymph nodes of breast cancer patients supplied the node samples. Note on this clonotype: Its antigen is as yet unknown.

Study-wide findings and caveats: Luminal-like breast cancer showed significantly greater tumor-nontumor repertoire similarity than basal-like breast cancer did. Findings are consistent with lymph node origin and intratumoral expansion of most tumor T cells. Compared with lymph nodes, tumors were less diverse; compared with nontumor tissue, more.

This clonotype originated in a female donor with breast cancer. Some clones in this sample may be carry-over from other donors' samples. The sample comprised axillary lymph node tissue. This chain connects TRBV4-3 to TRBJ2-4, with D tentatively TRBD1 (5 bases). CDR3 coding DNA: TGCGCCAGCAGCCAAGACAGGGCCTACAAAAACATTCAGTACTTC. Its translation is CASSQDRAYKNIQYF.